Each of the 8 T cell receptor beta chains below was sequenced from the same sample in a study of blood T cell repertoires in COVID-19. Using immunoSEQ multiplex PCR, the repertoire was profiled, and TCRdb retains in-frame clones only, with some absent. This table has fewer than 200,000 clones, around four fifths appearing once. Sequenced sample: peripheral blood. These receptors were taken from a woman in her 70s who had recovered from COVID-19.

V is TRBV9 and J is TRBJ1-6; possibly TRBD1 for D (6 bases). Germline lookup yields CDR1 SGDLS and CDR2 YYNGEE. The germline V and J ends were trimmed by 1 base and 9 bases, with 11 bases remaining between them. This CDR3 contains 14 residues. CDR3 in amino acids: CASSVKTGGSPLHF. CDR3 DNA: TGTGCCAGCAGCGTAAAGACAGGCGGTTCACCCCTCCACTTT.

The V call is TRBV18, the J call TRBJ2-5; TRBD2 agrees at 13 bases. V shed 6 bases and J 2 bases; nucleotides not matched to a gene: 9. The CDR3 is 17 residues long. Germline assignment: CDR1 KGHSH and CDR2 LQKENI. CDR3 amino acids: CASSLRTSGGTQETQYF. The CDR3 nucleotides read TGTGCCAGCTCCCTTCGGACTAGCGGGGGAACTCAAGAGACCCAGTACTTC.

This rearrangement joins TRBV24-1 to TRBJ2-7; maybe TRBD1 (6 bases). The CDR3 covers 15 residues. Trimming removed 4 bases from V and 2 bases from J, with 14 bases in between. Germline CDR1 is KGHDR and CDR2 is SFDVKD. The CDR3 reads CATSETSGTPYEQYF. The CDR3 DNA is TGTGCCACCAGTGAGACTTCCGGGACACCCTACGAGCAGTACTTC.

This clone was counted a few times. The rearrangement joins TRBV3-1 (or the pseudogene TRBV3-2) to TRBJ1-5, with a tentative D call TRBD1 (5 bases). The CDR3 runs to 13 residues. Per germline, CDR1 LGHDT and CDR2 YNNKEL (reference sequence). Trimming took off 0 bases at V and 11 bases at J, with 11 bases between the two ends. This CDR3 reads CASSQDAGLTQHF. CDR3 in DNA: TGTGCCAGCAGCCAAGATGCGGGGCTGACCCAGCATTTT.

The V gene is TRBV18, the J gene TRBJ1-5; 7 bases line up with TRBD1. The CDR3 consists of 15 residues. In germline, CDR1 is KGHSH, CDR2 LQKENI. Trimming cost V 3 bases and J 5 bases; bases outside gene matches: 7. The CDR3 reads CASSPSRGADQPQHF. Here the CDR3 DNA reads TGTGCCAGCTCACCCTCCAGGGGGGCGGATCAGCCCCAGCATTTT.

Comments on this clone: Different DNA sequences within this sample yield the same CDR3. The V call is TRBV6-1, the J call TRBJ1-1, with no clear D. The V gene lost 2 bases and the J gene lost 1 base, with 5 bases spanning the gap. The V gene's germline CDR1 is MNHNS and CDR2 SASEGT. The CDR3 covers 13 residues. The CDR3 DNA reads TGTGCCAGCAGTGAACAGAAGAACACTGAAGCTTTCTTT. Amino acid sequence: CASSEQKNTEAFF.

The rearrangement links TRBV5-1 to TRBJ2-5, with 7 bases identical to TRBD2. The germline CDR1 and CDR2 sequences are SGHRS and YFSETQ. The V gene end was trimmed by 2 bases and the J gene end by 1 base; junction bases not matched to a gene: 5. The CDR3 sequence is 15 residues long. The CDR3 here is CASSFAPSGQETQYF. CDR3 coding DNA: TGCGCCAGCAGCTTCGCCCCTAGCGGCCAAGAGACCCAGTACTTC.

On this clone itself: One end of the junction does not line up with germline, which may come from a read error. The chain is built from TRBV5-5 and TRBJ1-1; TRBD1 matches 9 bases. The CDR3 runs 16 residues. Germline V CDR1 and CDR2: SGHKS, YYEKEE (reference sequence). The CDR3 sequence is CASSSGQGLLKTEAFF. CDR3 coding DNA: TGTGCCAGCAGCTCGGGACAGGGTCTGTTGAAAACTGAAGCTTTCTTT.